This T cell receptor (beta chain) stems from a study of control samples from healthy donors and cancer patients. Assay used: immunoSEQ multiplex PCR; TCRdb lists only in-frame clones, some missing. The sample lists approximately 94,000 clones, roughly 84% occurring once. The CDR3 length is 20 residues. Trimming left V 4 bases short and J 3 bases short, with 28 bases between. Germline CDR1 is MGHRA and CDR2 is YSYEKL. The sequenced material came from blood. The sequence was obtained from a woman aged 45-65 years in good health. This chain links TRBV4-1 with TRBJ1-5, with D unresolved. The CDR3 region has the DNA TGCGCCAGCAGCCTACACCCAAGAGGGCCCACCCCCCCCTTCAATCAGCCCCAGCATTTT. As protein: CASSLHPRGPTPPFNQPQHF.